This T cell receptor beta chain was sequenced in a study of T cells after yellow fever vaccination (dated by TCRdb to about 2019). About the study as a whole: The SMART-Seq v4 Ultra Low Input RNA kit was used to prepare libraries from fractions with low cell numbers. To track T-cell clones before and after primary and booster YFV17D yellow fever vaccination, bulk TCR alpha and beta repertoires were sequenced longitudinally. The cohort comprised two healthy male donors, one aged 18 to 29 and one aged 30 to 40 years. Blood was collected at multiple timepoints before and after primary and secondary immunization, and bulk PBMC replicates and cell subsets were isolated.

Per the germline V gene, MNHEY is the CDR1 and SVGEGT is the CDR2. From its cysteine to its phenylalanine, the CDR3 spans 12 amino acids. Only CDR3 DNA remains: 36 bases, in frame from the first base. Cut back by 6 bases and 12 bases, the V and J ends lie 17 bases apart. The treatment or condition label, as the study defines it: live attenuated yellow fever vaccine strain. At each blood-draw timepoint, two biological replicates of bulk PBMCs were obtained. PBMCs were isolated from peripheral blood using a standard Ficoll-Paque protocol. TriZol was used to extract RNA from bulk PBMCs, from CD4 and CD8 fractions, and from dextramer-positive and dextramer-negative fractions. The sample holds many counts of this clonotype. Which antigen it targets is not known. The record has no base qualities; no much larger clone is one base away. General study outcomes and caveats: Only two donors were included in the study, so the extent to which the findings can be generalized is limited. Compared with the primary T-cell response, the secondary T-cell response was weaker but faster, peaking on day 5 rather than day 15. FACS-sorted repertoires could contain abundant contaminating clonotypes from the bulk population, so computational filtering was required. A small fraction of clonotypes appeared in both the CD4 and CD8 compartments, likely as a result of convergent recombination. After the booster, most of the clones that had expanded following primary vaccination were detected again (around 97% of CD4 and roughly 88% of CD8), which suggests that memory was broadly maintained.

TCR cDNA was synthesized by 5'RACE template switching, which introduced a universal primer site and unique molecular identifiers. Priming for cDNA synthesis came from both the TCR alpha and TCR beta constant segments. Libraries were amplified in two PCR steps, with sample barcodes and sequencing adapters added in the second step. Sequencing of libraries was performed on Illumina HiSeq 2500 (2x100 bp) or NovaSeq (2x150 bp). Processing in the source paper ran as follows. MIGEC was used to demultiplex reads and collapse the reads into UMI consensus sequences, and MiXCR was used for V(D)J alignment. Using edgeR on replicate PBMC samples, clonotypes were called vaccine-responding if FDR was below 0.01 and the log2 fold change was above 5 up to day 15. CD4 or CD8 identity was assigned to each bulk clonotype according to whether the clonotype was present at higher abundance in the sequenced CD4 repertoire or the sequenced CD8 repertoire. TCRdb reprocessing: public reads trimmed at Q25 with fastp, clones called with MiXCR, in-frame beta chains kept. Rows with a matching CDR3 protein are joined into one entry that keeps the most common DNA and genes. These V and J calls are TCRdb output, not the study's own analysis. Here the sample has a few hundred thousand distinct CDR3 sequences; around 6.8% occur a single time. The top ten clonotypes cover roughly a sixth of the sample.

This clonotype originated in a man aged 18 to 35 who received the YFV17D yellow fever vaccine. This chain joins TRBV6-2 or TRBV6-3 to TRBJ1-1; confidence is insufficient to name the D gene. This material consisted of PBMCs, taken 45 days after the first yellow fever vaccination. The nucleotide sequence reads as follows: TGTGCCAGCAGCCCCGCTCTACGAACGACTTTCTTT. Its protein product is CASSPALRTTFF.